This T cell receptor beta chain was observed in a study of shared clonotypes between healthy human individuals. The protocol was immunoSEQ multiplex PCR, while the TCRdb copy is restricted to in-frame clones and leaves out a portion. Among 1.4 million to 1.5 million clones listed, 96% were seen once. Trimming cost V 7 bases and J 6 bases, with 19 bases left between them. The length of the CDR3 is 15 residues. Germline CDR1 reads SNHLY; CDR2 reads FYNNEI. This TCR was recovered from a man aged 25 to 40 in good health. The rearrangement joins TRBV2 to TRBJ2-1, with a tentative D call TRBD2 (5 bases). The sequenced material came from naive CD4+ T cells sorted from blood. Regarding subset: CD45RA+ positively selected. The CDR3 here is CASTTFGNTVNEQFF. CDR3 nucleotide sequence: TGTGCCAGCACCACGTTCGGGAATACGGTCAATGAGCAGTTCTTC. Full variable domain (missing parts from reference TRBV2 and TRBJ2-1): EPEVTQTPSHQVTQMGQEVILRCVPISNHLYFYWYRQILGQKVEFLVSFYNNEISEKSEIFDDQFSVERPDGSNFTLKIRSTKLEDSAMYFCASTTFGNTVNEQFFGPGTRLTVL.